This entry describes one T cell receptor beta chain. Its antigen is still unknown. These data come from a study of cytomegalovirus exposure and HLA in healthy donors. Overall study results and limits: Approximately 160 TCR beta chains were listed as cytomegalovirus-associated. A missense variant in DCLRE1C was later tied to TCR beta V- and J-gene trimming. Later analysis found that TCR beta chains associated with HLA were more clonally expanded than other, equally common chains.

Healthy donors of bone marrow made up the group. V was shortened by 0 bases and J by 4 bases, with 12 bases between the two germline ends. Germline V gene data show CDR1 as MNHEY and CDR2 as SVGAGI. The CDR3 is made up of 15 amino acids. A multiplex PCR was run with 60 Vbeta primers and 13 Jbeta primers. Generated by immunoSEQ multiplex PCR, the TCRdb table keeps only in-frame clones and is missing some. The sample records around 99,000 clones, under 85% being singletons. Specimen: PBMCs. The V call is TRBV6-5, the J call TRBJ1-1; D might be TRBD1 (5 bases). The receptor was derived from a man between 45 and 60 years old in good health and CMV-seropositive. The CDR3 sequence: CASSYSVRVGTEAFF. CDR3 sequence (DNA): TGTGCCAGCAGTTACTCAGTCAGGGTGGGCACTGAAGCTTTCTTT.